The rows below give T cell receptor beta chains drawn from one sample of a study of T cell repertoires in cytomegalovirus infection. Their specific antigens are unknown. TCRdb recomputed calls from the reads with MiXCR, one row per CDR3 protein. This table has about 63,000 distinct CDR3 sequences, around 20% appearing once. This material consisted of CD8+ T cells from cultured PBMCs, taken from culture after CMV antigen stimulation. These receptors were obtained from a human donor in good health (CMV status not recorded). Some clones in this sample may be carry-over from other donors' samples. Both conserved end residues are part of each CDR3. The D gene is left open where the match is weak. Size tells how often a clone was seen (once, few, many) or the class of an expanded clone, and some rows leave it out.

DNA: TGTGCCAGCAGCCCTGGAGGAGGACAGTATGGCTACACCTTC
CDR3: CASSPGGGQYGYTF
J: TRBJ1-2
size: .
V: TRBV7-6
D: .

DNA: TGTGCCAGCAGCCAGGCTACTGACTATGGCTACACCTTC
CDR3: CASSQATDYGYTF
J: TRBJ1-2
size: few
V: TRBV7-9
D: .

DNA: TGTGCCAGCAGTGTCCGGACAGGAGGTAGCGAGACCCAGTACTTC
CDR3: CASSVRTGGSETQYF
J: TRBJ2-5
size: .
V: TRBV6-8
D: TRBD1

DNA: TGTGCCAGCAGCTTAAGCTCGGAACTCAGGGATAACTCTGGCTACACCTTC
CDR3: CASSLSSELRDNSGYTF
J: TRBJ1-2
size: .
V: TRBV11-2
D: .

DNA: TGTGCCAGCAGTTTAGGCAGCCTCCGCAATGAGCAGTTCTTC
CDR3: CASSLGSLRNEQFF
J: TRBJ2-1
size: .
V: TRBV12-3/TRBV12-4
D: .

DNA: TGTGCCAGCAGTGACTCGATAAATAAGGACAAGTCCTACGAGCAGTACTTC
CDR3: CASSDSINKDKSYEQYF
J: TRBJ2-7
size: many
V: TRBV6-4
D: .

DNA: TGTGCCAGCAGTTTCCACAGGCTGAACACTGAAGCTTTCTTT
CDR3: CASSFHRLNTEAFF
J: TRBJ1-1
size: few
V: TRBV27
D: .

DNA: TGCGCCAGCAGCCAAGAGTCCGGGGAGCTGTTTTTT
CDR3: CASSQESGELFF
J: TRBJ2-2
size: few
V: TRBV4-1
D: .

DNA: TGTGCCAGCAGCTACCCCAGCGGGGGGCGATACGAGCAGTACTTC
CDR3: CASSYPSGGRYEQYF
J: TRBJ2-7
size: .
V: TRBV7-8
D: TRBD2

DNA: TGCAGCGTCCGCGACCGGGACAGGGCCTACGAGCAGTACTTC
CDR3: CSVRDRDRAYEQYF
J: TRBJ2-7
size: few
V: TRBV29-1
D: TRBD1

DNA: TGTGCCTGGAGTAACAGGGAAATGGATCAGCCCCAGCATTTT
CDR3: CAWSNREMDQPQHF
J: TRBJ1-5
size: few
V: TRBV30
D: .

DNA: TGTGCCACCGGAGAGCTAGGATACTATGGCTACACCTTC
CDR3: CATGELGYYGYTF
J: TRBJ1-2
size: .
V: TRBV15
D: .

DNA: TGTGCCAGCAGCGCCATGACAGGGGCCGACGAGCAGTACTTC
CDR3: CASSAMTGADEQYF
J: TRBJ2-7
size: .
V: TRBV7-2
D: TRBD1

DNA: TGTGCCAGCTTCGGACTAGCGAGCAGCACAGATACGCAGTATTTT
CDR3: CASFGLASSTDTQYF
J: TRBJ2-3
size: .
V: TRBV12-3/TRBV12-4
D: TRBD2

DNA: TGTGCCAGCAGCTTGAGCGGGGGGGCCTACAATGAGCAGTTCTTC
CDR3: CASSLSGGAYNEQFF
J: TRBJ2-1
size: .
V: TRBV14
D: TRBD2

DNA: TGTGCCAGCAGCAGACCTGGGGGCCTCGCTCCAGATACGCAGTATTTT
CDR3: CASSRPGGLAPDTQYF
J: TRBJ2-3
size: few
V: TRBV7-6
D: .

DNA: TGTGCCAGCAGCATTCGGTTACAAGAGACCCAGTACTTC
CDR3: CASSIRLQETQYF
J: TRBJ2-5
size: .
V: TRBV7-8
D: .

DNA: TGTGCCAGTAGTATAGGTCCAGGGGCCTACGAGCAGTACTTC
CDR3: CASSIGPGAYEQYF
J: TRBJ2-7
size: .
V: TRBV19
D: .

DNA: TGTGCCAGCAGCGCTTTCAGGGAAAAGCAGTACTTC
CDR3: CASSAFREKQYF
J: TRBJ2-7
size: few
V: TRBV7-2
D: .

DNA: TGCGCCAGCAGCCAAGCCGTAGTCACAGATACGCAGTATTTT
CDR3: CASSQAVVTDTQYF
J: TRBJ2-3
size: .
V: TRBV4-1
D: .

DNA: TGTGCCAGCAGCGCGGACAGGGTTTACGAGCAGTACTTC
CDR3: CASSADRVYEQYF
J: TRBJ2-7
size: .
V: TRBV5-8
D: TRBD1

DNA: TGTGCCAGCATCCCTAGCGGGGGGGCCGGTGAGCAGTTCTTC
CDR3: CASIPSGGAGEQFF
J: TRBJ2-1
size: .
V: TRBV7-9
D: TRBD2

DNA: TGTGCCAGCAGTTCCCTATTGACAGCCCCCACCCAAGAGACCCAGTACTTC
CDR3: CASSSLLTAPTQETQYF
J: TRBJ2-5
size: .
V: TRBV27
D: .

DNA: TGTGCCACCCAAAGGGGGGGGCCTACTGAAGCTTTCTTT
CDR3: CATQRGGPTEAFF
J: TRBJ1-1
size: few
V: TRBV6-6
D: .

DNA: TGTGCCAGCAGTTTAAAGACAGCCTACGAGCAGTACTTC
CDR3: CASSLKTAYEQYF
J: TRBJ2-7
size: .
V: TRBV27
D: .

DNA: TGTGCCACCAGTGATCCAAAGACAGGGGGCACAGATACGCAGTATTTT
CDR3: CATSDPKTGGTDTQYF
J: TRBJ2-3
size: .
V: TRBV24-1
D: TRBD1

DNA: TGTGCCAGCAGCTCCCGCCCCGAACAGGTGGGTCTAGGTGGCTACACCTTC
CDR3: CASSSRPEQVGLGGYTF
J: TRBJ1-2
size: few
V: TRBV7-9
D: .

DNA: TGTGCCAGCAGCCCAGACACGGGGACAAGCAACACTGAAGCTTTCTTT
CDR3: CASSPDTGTSNTEAFF
J: TRBJ1-1
size: few
V: TRBV7-9
D: .

DNA: TGTGCCAGCAGCCCAAATCCCAATCAGCCCCAGCATTTT
CDR3: CASSPNPNQPQHF
J: TRBJ1-5
size: .
V: TRBV7-2
D: .

DNA: TGTGCCAGCAGCTTAGTAGGGGCTAGCGACATGAACACCGGGGAGCTGTTTTTT
CDR3: CASSLVGASDMNTGELFF
J: TRBJ2-2
size: few
V: TRBV7-8
D: .

DNA: TGTGCCAGCACCCCCCGGGACAGGGTCTACGAGCAGTACTTC
CDR3: CASTPRDRVYEQYF
J: TRBJ2-7
size: .
V: TRBV12-3/TRBV12-4
D: TRBD1

DNA: TGTGCCAGCAGCTTCACCCCGGGACACCGAACCTACGAGCAGTACTTC
CDR3: CASSFTPGHRTYEQYF
J: TRBJ2-7
size: few
V: TRBV7-9
D: .

DNA: TGTGCCAGCAGCTTAAAGGGCCGGATGGCGAACACTGAAGCTTTCTTT
CDR3: CASSLKGRMANTEAFF
J: TRBJ1-1
size: .
V: TRBV7-6
D: .

DNA: TGTGCCAGCAGTTTAGGGACACTCAATCAGCCCCAGCATTTT
CDR3: CASSLGTLNQPQHF
J: TRBJ1-5
size: few
V: TRBV12-3/TRBV12-4
D: .

DNA: TGTGCCAGCAGCTCTCCGGGGACAAGGTTCGAGCAGTACTTC
CDR3: CASSSPGTRFEQYF
J: TRBJ2-7
size: few
V: TRBV7-2
D: .

DNA: TGTGCCAGCAGCTTAAGGATGGAGGGAGGAGAGACCCAGTACTTC
CDR3: CASSLRMEGGETQYF
J: TRBJ2-5
size: few
V: TRBV7-9
D: .